Below are 30 T cell receptor beta chains sequenced from a single sample in a study of breast tumors, draining lymph nodes, adjacent tissues. TCRdb independently ran MiXCR on the multiplex PCR reads; one entry per CDR3 protein. The data show about 25,000 distinct CDR3 sequences, about 24% seen once. Sequencing used breast tumor tissue. The receptors derive from a female donor with breast cancer. Some clones in this sample may be carry-over from other donors' samples.

The chain links TRBV7-8 to TRBJ1-1; D is undetermined. The CDR3 is 15 residues long. Germline-derived CDR1 and CDR2 are SGHVS and FQNEAQ. The ends were cut back, 6 bases at V and 4 bases at J, with 18 bases in the middle. CDR3 bases: TGTGCCAGCAGGTTTGGGATGGGATCGGCCACTGAAGCTTTCTTT. This codes for CASRFGMGSATEAFF.

The rearrangement joins TRBV24-1 to TRBJ2-3, with 15 bases aligning to TRBD2. Germline CDR1 and CDR2: KGHDR and SFDVKD. The CDR3 contains 18 residues. V was pared by 3 bases and J by 7 bases, with 10 bases of the junction left unmatched. The CDR3 reads CATSDGLAGGTNGNTQYF. The DNA of the CDR3 is TGTGCCACCAGTGATGGACTAGCGGGAGGGACGAATGGAAATACGCAGTATTTT.

This clonotype was seen repeatedly, ten times or more. The chain couples TRBV15 to TRBJ2-3, with D possibly being TRBD2 (6 bases). This CDR3 has 18 amino acids. CDR1 LNHNV and CDR2 YYDKDF come from the germline V gene (reference sequence). Trimming took off 1 base at V and 2 bases at J, with 19 bases between the two ends. CDR3 coding DNA: TGTGCCACCAGCAGAGTCATTGTGGGACTCGACTACACAGATACGCAGTATTTT. Amino acids: CATSRVIVGLDYTDTQYF.

The chain carries TRBV20-1 and TRBJ2-7; D may match TRBD1 or TRBD2 (5 bases each). Trimming took 5 bases from V and 6 from J, leaving 14 bases between them. This CDR3 is built from 12 residues. The germline V gene has CDR1 DFQATT and CDR2 SNEGSKA (reference sequence). In DNA, the CDR3 is TGCAGTGCTCCATCGGGACGCTGCGAGCAGTACTTC. Translated, it gives CSAPSGRCEQYF.

This clonotype is labeled medium-sized. This chain connects TRBV12-5 to TRBJ2-5; 9 bases are a match to TRBD1. Germline CDR1 is LGHNT and CDR2 is FRNRAP. The CDR3 is 13 amino acids. V trimming: 4 bases; J trimming: 5 bases; junction bases outside the gene matches: 2. The CDR3 DNA sequence: TGTGCTAGTGGTTCTGGACAGGGGGAGACCCAGTACTTC. This encodes CASGSGQGETQYF.

This clonotype was seen repeatedly, ten times or more. The chain combines TRBV30 with TRBJ1-2; D not resolved. Looked up from germline, CDR1 is GTSNPN and CDR2 is SVGIG (reference sequence). This CDR3 is built from 12 residues. The V end was cut by 0 bases, the J end by 5 bases, with 7 bases between. The CDR3 DNA reads as TGTGCCTGGAGTGTAGTGAGATATGGCTACACCTTC. It codes for CAWSVVRYGYTF.

This clonotype has at least ten counts. This chain joins TRBV12-3 or TRBV12-4 and TRBJ2-7, with 9 bases matching TRBD1. After removal of 5 bases from V and 0 bases from J, the junction contained 2 bases not matched to a gene. The CDR3 consists of 14 residues. CDR3: CASSGDRVSYEQYF. The CDR3 region has the DNA TGTGCCAGCAGTGGGGACAGGGTCTCCTACGAGCAGTACTTC.

Remarks on this clonotype: This likely comes from a read error, as the CDR3 has no conserved phenylalanine or tryptophan at its end. Because the CDR3's place on the DNA is in doubt, the DNA is left out and the CDR3 is given as listed by TCRdb. The rearrangement uses TRBV5-1 and TRBJ1-2. Germline V gene sequence: CDR1 SGHRS, CDR2 YFSETQ. The CDR3 spans 14 amino acids, including both terminal residues. CDR3 sequence reads: CASSPRGTADGYAL.

This clonotype occurred many times. The chain carries TRBV7-8 and TRBJ1-5; maybe TRBD1 (6 bases). The germline V gene has CDR1 SGHVS and CDR2 FQNEAQ. The length of the CDR3 is 15 residues. V was trimmed by 2 bases and J by 4 bases, leaving 12 bases between them. The CDR3 is CASSLPGHPNQPQHF. CDR3 coding DNA: TGTGCCAGCAGCTTACCGGGACACCCTAATCAGCCCCAGCATTTT.

The sample holds many counts of this clonotype. The J gene is TRBJ2-1, the V gene TRBV6-5; D might be TRBD1 or TRBD2, each matching 5 bases. The CDR3 covers 15 residues. CDR1 is MNHEY and CDR2 is SVGAGI in the germline V gene. V was trimmed by 2 bases and J by 3 bases, leaving 11 bases between them. The CDR3 region has the DNA TGTGCCAGCAGTTACACAGGAGGTATCTACAATGAGCAGTTCTTC. Its translation: CASSYTGGIYNEQFF.

In its sample, this clonotype was seen many times. The V call is TRBV7-8, the J call TRBJ2-1; 7 nucleotides align to TRBD2. The CDR3 is 15 residues long. Trimming at V came to 5 bases and at J to 6 bases, leaving 10 bases not matched to a gene. From germline, CDR1 is SGHVS and CDR2 FQNEAQ. CDR3 nucleotide sequence: TGTGCCAGCAGCGCCGGGACTACCTCCCCCAATGAGCAGTTCTTC. It yields the protein CASSAGTTSPNEQFF.

This clonotype came up many times. V usage is TRBV25-1 and J usage is TRBJ1-6; D is uncertain. Trimming took off 1 base at V and 15 bases at J, with 16 bases between the two ends. This CDR3 is built from 14 residues. Germline values: CDR1 MGHDK, CDR2 SYGVNS. CDR3 bases: TGTGCCAGCAGTGAATTTGGCCCCTACGAGGGCCTCCACTTT. Encoded protein: CASSEFGPYEGLHF. The full variable domain, rest sourced from reference TRBV25-1 and TRBJ1-6, is EADIYQTPRYLVIGTGKKITLECSQTMGHDKMYWYQQDPGMELHLIHYSYGVNSTEKGDLSSESTVSRIRTEHFPLTLESARPSHTSQYLCASSEFGPYEGLHFGNGTRLTVT.

By its share, this clonotype is medium-sized. The chain couples TRBV24-1 to TRBJ2-1; 9 positions agree with TRBD2. Germline-derived CDR1 and CDR2 are KGHDR and SFDVKD. With 9 bases clipped from V and 1 base from J, the junction kept 15 bases outside the gene matches. This CDR3 has 18 amino acids. CDR3 loop: CATPRLWREGRSYNEQFF. CDR3 coding DNA: TGTGCCACCCCCAGGCTTTGGCGGGAGGGCCGGTCCTACAATGAGCAGTTCTTC.

As regards this clonotype: One junction end does not reproduce the germline sequence, and a read error may be involved. V gene TRBV6-6 combines with J gene TRBJ1-2, with D maybe TRBD1 (6 bases). Germline CDR1 and CDR2: MNHNY and SVGAGI (reference sequence). This CDR3 is 15 amino acids long. In nucleotides, the CDR3 is TGTGACAGCAGTGTGTCAGGGGTAGGGAGCTATGGCTACACCTTC. Residues: CDSSVSGVGSYGYTF.

Note on this clonotype: This clone may be a read error of a much larger clone one base away. This is likely a read error, given that the CDR3 carries no conserved phenylalanine or tryptophan at its end. J is TRBJ2-7 and V is TRBV28; 12 nucleotides agree with TRBD1. CDR1 is MDHEN and CDR2 is SYDVKM in the germline V gene. The trim removed 3 bases at V and 6 bases at J, leaving 6 bases unmatched. The CDR3 length is 15 residues. CDR3 protein: CASSFSGQGAGEQYC. CDR3 DNA sequence: TGTGCCAGCAGTTTTTCGGGACAGGGGGCAGGCGAGCAGTACTGC.

A note on this clonotype: This could be a read error, since a much larger clone is one nucleotide away. This chain connects TRBV5-4 to TRBJ2-7; D possibly corresponds to TRBD2 (5 bases). This CDR3 is built from 14 residues. Germline V gene lookup returns CDR1 SGHNT and CDR2 YYREEE (reference sequence). CDR3 amino acids: CASSLNGLYYKQYF. DNA of the CDR3: TGTGCCAGCAGCCTTAACGGACTCTACTACAAGCAGTACTTC.

This clonotype was found many times. V and J are TRBV11-2 and TRBJ1-2; D is ambiguous. Germline-derived CDR1 and CDR2 are SGHAT and FQNNGV. The CDR3 length is 15 residues. V was trimmed by 3 bases and J by 4 bases, leaving 15 bases between them. The CDR3 is CASSFQQSQIYGYTF. CDR3 bases: TGTGCCAGCAGCTTCCAACAATCACAAATCTATGGCTACACCTTC.

This clonotype was recorded many times. J is TRBJ2-2 and V is TRBV20-1; D is perhaps TRBD1 (6 bases). With 5 bases removed from V and 6 bases from J, the gap between germline ends came to 19 bases. Germline assignment: CDR1 DFQATT and CDR2 SNEGSKA (reference sequence). This CDR3 contains 15 residues. CDR3 coding DNA: TGCAGTGCTCGCTGGACAGACGGACCTCCCGGGGAGCTGTTTTTT. Translated: CSARWTDGPPGELFF.

This clonotype appeared many times. The rearrangement joins TRBV2 to TRBJ2-7, with 8 bases identical to TRBD2. The ends lost 7 bases at V and 7 bases at J; junction bases unmatched: 9. CDR1 and CDR2 from the germline V gene are SNHLY and FYNNEI. The CDR3 is made up of 13 amino acids. CDR3 in DNA: TGTGCCAGCAAGGCCAGCGGGAGTTTAGAGCAGTACTTC. It specifies CASKASGSLEQYF.

This clonotype has a count of ten or more. This rearrangement joins TRBV4-2 to TRBJ2-1; 9 bases match TRBD2. The CDR3 runs 15 residues. V gave up 1 base and J gave up 8 bases; unmatched junction bases: 6. From germline, CDR1 is LGHNA and CDR2 YNFKEQ. The CDR3 loop is CASSQGGSGGYEQFF. DNA for the CDR3: TGTGCCAGCAGCCAAGGAGGTAGCGGGGGCTATGAGCAGTTCTTC.

For this clonotype: An end of the junction differs from the germline gene, which may be a read error. The chain's CDR3 is CSVEPWRNNKQFF. CDR3 bases: TGCAGCGTTGAACCTTGGCGAAACAATAAGCAGTTCTTC. This chain joins TRBV29-1 and TRBJ2-1; D remains ambiguous. The CDR3 totals 13 residues. Germline-derived CDR1 and CDR2 are SQVTM and ANQGSEA.

This clonotype was detected ten times or more. This chain links TRBV5-5 with TRBJ2-7; perhaps TRBD2 as D (5 bases). Germline CDR1 and CDR2: SGHKS and YYEKEE (reference sequence). The CDR3 consists of 14 residues. Trimming stripped 5 bases from V and 0 bases from J, with 12 bases between. CDR3: CASRTEGYSYEQYF. CDR3 bases: TGTGCCAGCAGGACCGAGGGCTACTCCTACGAGCAGTACTTC.

This clonotype was counted ten times or more. The J gene is TRBJ2-5, the V gene TRBV4-1, with D hard to call. The CDR3 sequence is 12 residues long. Trimming pared 4 bases from V and 4 bases from J, leaving 7 bases between. Per the germline V gene, CDR1 is MGHRA and CDR2 is YSYEKL. CDR3 bases: TGCGCCAGCAGCCCCTCTAGAGAGACCCAGTACTTC. It yields the protein CASSPSRETQYF.

This clonotype was detected ten times or more. The chain links TRBV28 to TRBJ2-1; D remains ambiguous. V lost 4 bases and J lost 11, with 9 bases in between. Looked up from germline, CDR1 is MDHEN and CDR2 is SYDVKM. The CDR3 is made up of 11 amino acids. CDR3 residues: CASSSATKQFF. CDR3 coding DNA: TGTGCCAGCAGTTCGGCCACTAAGCAGTTCTTC.

This clonotype was detected ten times or more. The V and J genes are TRBV7-3 and TRBJ2-1; 8 bases fit TRBD2. The CDR3 has 18 residues. Trimming cost V 5 bases and J 1 base; bases outside gene matches: 13. Germline V gene lookup returns CDR1 SGHTA and CDR2 FQGTGA. The CDR3 loop is CASSPREAGGLSYNEQFF. The CDR3 DNA is TGTGCCAGCAGCCCGCGAGAGGCGGGGGGCCTGTCCTACAATGAGCAGTTCTTC.

This clonotype has at least ten counts. CDR3 protein: CASSGPAGGNNEQFF. The CDR3 DNA reads as TGTGCCAGCAGTGGCCCAGCGGGAGGGAACAATGAGCAGTTCTTC. The V call is TRBV28, the J call TRBJ2-1; 10 bases align to TRBD2. The germline V gene has CDR1 MDHEN and CDR2 SYDVKM. Trimming took 5 bases from V and 5 from J; bases not matched to a gene: 6. The CDR3 length is 15 residues.

This clonotype was recorded many times. This chain uses TRBV12-3 or TRBV12-4 with TRBJ2-2; D gene ambiguous. The CDR3 loop spans 14 amino acids. V was clipped by 6 bases and J by 4 bases, with 12 bases between them. The CDR3 sequence: CASRYRHGTGELFF. CDR3 DNA sequence: TGTGCCAGCAGATACCGACATGGCACCGGGGAGCTGTTTTTT.

This clonotype was recorded many times. CDR3 nucleotide sequence: TGTGCCAGCACCCGAGGGGCTTCGGGGAATTCACCCCTCCACTTT. It is translated as CASTRGASGNSPLHF. J is TRBJ1-6 and V is TRBV6-6; D may be TRBD1 (5 bases). V was trimmed by 7 bases and J by 7 bases, leaving 17 bases between them. The CDR3 has 15 residues. Germline assignment: CDR1 MNHNY and CDR2 SVGAGI (reference sequence).

Details on this clonotype: Given a much more abundant clone one base away, this may be a read error. The V and J genes are TRBV27 and TRBJ2-1, with TRBD2 matching over 8 bases. The V gene's germline CDR1 is MNHEY and CDR2 SMNVEV (reference sequence). The CDR3 runs 13 residues. The CDR3 nucleotides are TGTGCCAACAGTCGGAGCGGGAGAAATGAGCAGTTCTTC. Its translation: CANSRSGRNEQFF.

The chain uses TRBV28 and TRBJ1-2; 11 bases are a match to TRBD1. J lost 5 bases, V lost 6 bases, and 8 bases had no gene match. The CDR3 length is 15 residues. Germline CDR1 and CDR2: MDHEN and SYDVKM. The CDR3 DNA sequence: TGTGCCAGCAGCCCACGGACAGGGGGCGCGTATGGCTACACCTTC. The encoded protein is CASSPRTGGAYGYTF.